The present TCR beta chain was sequenced within a study of cytomegalovirus exposure and HLA in healthy donors. Study as a whole: Some 180 million T cells yielded around 120 million unique TCR beta sequences in earlier analysis. Study outcomes and limitations: Common viral pathogens seemed, in a later analysis, to connect with several of the most significant clusters. Analyzed later, association rates of TCRs varied across HLA loci, with DRB1 most and HLA-C fewest. What was likely a sequencing artifact was a cluster of highly shared sequence variants.

In the PCR, 60 Vbeta and 13 Jbeta primers were used. Clones were read by immunoSEQ multiplex PCR, and TCRdb kept only the in-frame ones, dropping some. The repertoire includes roughly 200,000 clones, 82% of them detected once, and less than 3% sits in the top ten. Germline lookup yields CDR1 MGHRA and CDR2 YSYEKL. Germline trimming cut 0 bases from V and 4 bases from J; bases unmatched to any gene: 7. The CDR3 loop spans 17 amino acids. As concerns this clone: Its antigen remains unknown.

This clonotype was sampled from a woman in her forties in good health and CMV-seronegative. The rearrangement uses TRBV4-1 and TRBJ1-5; 9 bases are a match to TRBD1. Sequenced material: PBMCs. The CDR3 protein is CASSQEGSGTGNQPQHF. Written as DNA, the CDR3 is TGCGCCAGCAGCCAAGAAGGTAGTGGGACAGGGAATCAGCCCCAGCATTTT.